The 14 T cell receptor beta chains in this list originate from one sample, sequenced in a study of breast tumors, draining lymph nodes, adjacent tissues. TCRdb redid the calling of the multiplex PCR reads with MiXCR, one entry per CDR3 protein. The table shows fewer than 140,000 distinct CDR3 sequences, with about 29% occurring only once. The lymph nodes were axillary draining lymph nodes from breast cancer patients. The sequencing sample was made of axillary lymph node tissue. These receptors originate from a female donor with breast cancer. Some clones in this sample may be carry-over from other donors' samples.

This clonotype was seen ten or more times. The chain has TRBV6-1 and TRBJ2-6; D ambiguous. V was pared by 11 bases and J by 0 bases, with 14 bases between. Germline V gene lookup returns CDR1 MNHNS and CDR2 SASEGT. The CDR3 has 15 residues. CDR3 region: CASKGSASGANVLTF. The CDR3 DNA reads TGTGCCTCCAAGGGAAGTGCCTCTGGGGCCAACGTCCTGACTTTC.

V and J are TRBV7-3 and TRBJ1-2; D is unresolved. Trimming removed 5 bases from V and 4 bases from J, with 17 bases in between. Germline V gene sequence: CDR1 SGHTA, CDR2 FQGTGA. The CDR3 runs to 15 residues. CDR3 loop: CASSRSGRRTYGYTF. DNA for the CDR3: TGTGCCAGCAGCCGCTCGGGGAGAAGGACCTATGGCTACACCTTC.

This clonotype was detected many times. This sequence joins TRBV12-3 or TRBV12-4 and TRBJ1-3, with D maybe TRBD1 (5 bases). Trimming left V 2 bases short and J 4 bases short, with 12 bases between. This CDR3 comprises 15 residues. The CDR3 coding sequence is TGTGCCAGCAGTTTACGGGGGAATGGAGGAAACACCATATATTTT. Translation: CASSLRGNGGNTIYF.

On this clonotype itself: This clone may be a read error of a much larger clone one base away. V usage is TRBV20-1 and J usage is TRBJ2-2; TRBD2 aligns across 11 bases. Unmatched junction bases numbered 7, after V lost 0 bases and J lost 7 bases. Germline lookup yields CDR1 DFQATT and CDR2 SNEGSKA (reference sequence). The CDR3 has 16 amino acids. The CDR3 sequence is CSARDQLAGAFGELFF. The CDR3 DNA reads TGCAGTGCTAGAGATCAACTAGCGGGGGCATTCGGGGAGCTGTTTTTT.

This clonotype was recorded a few times. A read error may explain this, as a much larger clone is one base away. V usage is TRBV20-1 and J usage is TRBJ2-3; D possibly corresponds to TRBD2 (5 bases). Germline lookup yields CDR1 DFQATT and CDR2 SNEGSKA (reference sequence). The CDR3 extends over 11 amino acids. The CDR3 bases are TGCAGTGCCAAAGCGGTAGATACGCAGTCTTTT. This sequence encodes CSAKAVDTQSF.

This clonotype was seen at least ten times. The V and J genes are TRBV2 and TRBJ2-5; D is unclear. V was trimmed by 6 bases and J by 4 bases, leaving 6 bases between them. The CDR3 is made up of 11 amino acids. CDR1 is SNHLY, CDR2 FYNNEI, per germline. The CDR3 reads CASRLGETQYF. The CDR3 region has the DNA TGTGCCAGCAGACTCGGAGAGACCCAGTACTTC.

Worth noting for this clonotype: Being one base from a much bigger clone, this may be a read error. J is TRBJ2-4 and V is TRBV9; TRBD1 matches 10 bases. The CDR3 covers 14 residues. The germline V gene encodes CDR1 SGDLS and CDR2 YYNGEE. The CDR3 bases are TGTGCCAGCAGCCCCTGGGACAGGGGAGGCATTCAGTCCTTC. As protein: CASSPWDRGGIQSF.

The CDR3 DNA sequence: TGTGCCAGCAGCTTAGAATGGGGGGTGGGAAAAGAGACCCAGTACTTC. This translates into CASSLEWGVGKETQYF. The V call is TRBV13, the J call TRBJ2-5, with D maybe TRBD2 (6 bases). Germline lookup yields CDR1 PRHDT and CDR2 FYEKMQ (reference sequence). The V and J ends lost 1 base and 3 bases respectively, with 15 bases between them. The CDR3 runs to 16 residues. The variable domain in full, with the rest retrieved from reference TRBV13 and TRBJ2-5, is AAGVIQSPRHLIKEKRETATLKCYPIPRHDTVYWYQQGPGQDPQFLISFYEKMQSDKGSIPDRFSAQQFSDYHSELNMSSLELGDSALYFCASSLEWGVGKETQYFGPGTRLLVL.

In regard to this clonotype: Since the CDR3 does not end with the conserved phenylalanine or tryptophan, this likely comes from a read error. CDR3 sequence (DNA): TGTGCCAGCAGCTTAGATTTTAATGAGCAGTTCCTC. Its protein is CASSLDFNEQFL. The V call is TRBV11-2, the J call TRBJ2-1; D ambiguous. V was cut by 0 bases and J by 7 bases, with 4 bases left in between. The CDR3 contains 12 residues. CDR1 is SGHAT, CDR2 FQNNGV, per germline.

This clonotype was recorded at least ten times. The chain employs TRBV7-9 and TRBJ2-5; TRBD2 matches at 7 bases. Germline CDR1 is SEHNR and CDR2 is FQNEAQ (reference sequence). V was clipped by 5 bases and J by 3 bases; unmatched bases: 6. CDR3 size: 14 residues. In nucleotides, the CDR3 is TGTGCCAGCAGCCCCAGAGGGAGGGAAGAGACCCAGTACTTC. It translates to CASSPRGREETQYF.

This clonotype was picked up many times. The gene calls are TRBV19 and TRBJ2-6; D unresolved. The germline gives CDR1 LNHDA, CDR2 SQIVND (reference sequence). V was trimmed by 5 bases and J by 4 bases, leaving 6 bases between them. The CDR3 length is 13 residues. The DNA of the CDR3 is TGTGCCAGTAGTTTCAGGGGGGCCAACGTCCTGACTTTC. Amino acids: CASSFRGANVLTF.

This clonotype was counted at least ten times. CDR3 in DNA: TGCGCCAGCAGCCAACAAGTTGGGTCACCCCTCCACTTT. Translating it yields CASSQQVGSPLHF. This chain links TRBV4-1 with TRBJ1-6; D is unclear. The CDR3 runs 13 residues. Germline V gene lookup returns CDR1 MGHRA and CDR2 YSYEKL. V lost 2 bases to trimming and J lost 10 bases, with 9 bases between them.

This chain uses TRBV11-2 with TRBJ1-2; D gene ambiguous. The CDR3 runs to 17 residues. The V gene lost 0 bases and the J gene lost 2 bases, with 16 bases spanning the gap. CDR1 is SGHAT and CDR2 is FQNNGV in the germline V gene. CDR3 protein: CASSLEGYDFANYGYTF. The CDR3 DNA reads TGTGCCAGCAGCTTAGAGGGATACGACTTCGCAAACTATGGCTACACCTTC. Full variable domain (missing parts from reference TRBV11-2 and TRBJ1-2): EAGVAQSPRYKIIEKRQSVAFWCNPISGHATLYWYQQILGQGPKLLIQFQNNGVVDDSQLPKDRFSAERLKGVDSTLKIQPAKLEDSAVYLCASSLEGYDFANYGYTFGSGTRLTVV.

This clonotype was observed at least ten times. The chain is built from TRBV14 and TRBJ2-3; no definite D call. The V and J ends lost 0 bases and 6 bases respectively, with 10 bases between them. CDR3 size: 14 residues. CDR1 SGHDN and CDR2 FVKESK come from the germline V gene. This CDR3 reads CASSQDLGWDTQYF. The DNA for the CDR3 is TGTGCCAGCAGCCAAGATCTGGGTTGGGATACGCAGTATTTT.